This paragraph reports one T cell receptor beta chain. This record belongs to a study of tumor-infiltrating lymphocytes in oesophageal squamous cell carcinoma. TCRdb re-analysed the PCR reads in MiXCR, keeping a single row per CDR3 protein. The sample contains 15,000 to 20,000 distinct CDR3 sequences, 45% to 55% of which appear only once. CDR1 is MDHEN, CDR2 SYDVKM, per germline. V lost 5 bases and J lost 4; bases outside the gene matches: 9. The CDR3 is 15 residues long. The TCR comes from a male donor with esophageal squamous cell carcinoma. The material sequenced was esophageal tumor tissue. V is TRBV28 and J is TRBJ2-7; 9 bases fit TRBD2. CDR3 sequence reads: CASSTIAGVGYEQYF. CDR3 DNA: TGTGCCAGCAGTACTATAGCGGGAGTCGGATACGAGCAGTACTTC. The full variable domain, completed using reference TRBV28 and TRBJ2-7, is DVKVTQSSRYLVKRTGEKVFLECVQDMDHENMFWYRQDPGLGLRLIYFSYDVKMKEKGDIPEGYSVSREKKERFSLILESASTNQTSMYLCASSTIAGVGYEQYFGPGTRLTVT.